This T cell receptor (beta chain) was recorded in a study of CD8+ T cells in alopecia areata. Across the whole study: Tofacitinib was taken orally by treated patients, and the dose was 5 to 10 mg twice daily. Study-wide points: Higher clonality was seen in lesional scalp than in normal scalp, especially in alopecia totalis/universalis.

Germline CDR1 reads SQVTM; CDR2 reads ANQGSEA. CDR3 size: 13 residues. Between the trimmed V and J ends, which lost 7 bases and 3 bases, there was a span of 16 bases. RNA, once extracted, was reverse transcribed into cDNA for use as the sequencing template. Produced via immunoSEQ multiplex PCR; TCRdb's table is partial and in-frame only. Of over 60,000 clones listed, roughly 46% are singletons. About this clone: No antigen is known for it.

As to treatment: oral pan-JAK inhibitor, 5-10 mg twice daily. Those with alopecia areata gave lesional scalp punch biopsies and peripheral blood. V is TRBV29-1 and J is TRBJ2-7; D could derive from TRBD1 or TRBD2 (5 bases each). This receptor was identified in a human donor with alopecia areata. The sample consisted of CD8+ T cells sorted from blood, taken at roughly week 36, from a patient treated with tofacitinib. CDR3 protein: CSAEGDADYEQYF. CDR3 nucleotides: TGCAGCGCCGAAGGGGACGCGGACTACGAGCAGTACTTC.